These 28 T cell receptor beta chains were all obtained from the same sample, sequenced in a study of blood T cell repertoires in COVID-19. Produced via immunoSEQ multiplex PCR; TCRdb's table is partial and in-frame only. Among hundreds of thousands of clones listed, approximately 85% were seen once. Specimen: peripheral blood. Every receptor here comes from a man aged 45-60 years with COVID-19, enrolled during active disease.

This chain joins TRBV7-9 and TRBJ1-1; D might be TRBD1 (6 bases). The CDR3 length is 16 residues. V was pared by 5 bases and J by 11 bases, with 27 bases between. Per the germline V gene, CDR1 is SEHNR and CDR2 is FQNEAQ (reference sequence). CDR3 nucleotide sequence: TGTGCCAGCAGCCCGAACCCCGGCCAGGGACATTCCTATGCTTTCTTT. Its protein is CASSPNPGQGHSYAFF.

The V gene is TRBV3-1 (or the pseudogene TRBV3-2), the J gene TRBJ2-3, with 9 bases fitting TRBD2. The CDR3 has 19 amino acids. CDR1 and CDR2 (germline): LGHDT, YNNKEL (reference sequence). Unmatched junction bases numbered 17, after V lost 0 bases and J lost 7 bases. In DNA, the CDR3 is TGTGCCAGCAGCCAAGAGAGGTGGTTAGTAGCGGGGGACCAGTATACGCAGTATTTT. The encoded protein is CASSQERWLVAGDQYTQYF.

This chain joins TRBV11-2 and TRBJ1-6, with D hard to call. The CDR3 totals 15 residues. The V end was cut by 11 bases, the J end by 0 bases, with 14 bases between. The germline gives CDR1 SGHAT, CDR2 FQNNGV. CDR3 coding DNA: TGTGCCCGTAAGCCCTTCTCCTCCTATAATTCACCCCTCCACTTT. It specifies CARKPFSSYNSPLHF.

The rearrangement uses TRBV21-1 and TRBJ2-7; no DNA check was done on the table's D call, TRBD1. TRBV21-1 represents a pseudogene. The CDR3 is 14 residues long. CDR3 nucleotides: TGTGCCAGCAGCAAAGGCAGGGGTCCCTACGAGCAGTACTTC. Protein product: CASSKGRGPYEQYF.

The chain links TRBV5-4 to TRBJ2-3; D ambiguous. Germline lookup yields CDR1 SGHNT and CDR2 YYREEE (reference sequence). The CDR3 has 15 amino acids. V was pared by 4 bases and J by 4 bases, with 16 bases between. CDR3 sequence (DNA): TGTGCCAGCAGCCCCCTGAGTAGTAAGTCAGATACGCAGTATTTT. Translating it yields CASSPLSSKSDTQYF.

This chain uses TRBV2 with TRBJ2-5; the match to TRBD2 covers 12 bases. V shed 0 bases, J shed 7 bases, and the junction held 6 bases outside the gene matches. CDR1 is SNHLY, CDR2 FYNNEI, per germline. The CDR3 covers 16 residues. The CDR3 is CASSEALAGGLGTQYF. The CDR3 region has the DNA TGTGCCAGCAGTGAAGCGCTAGCGGGGGGGCTAGGGACCCAGTACTTC. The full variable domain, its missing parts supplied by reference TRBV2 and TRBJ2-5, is EPEVTQTPSHQVTQMGQEVILRCVPISNHLYFYWYRQILGQKVEFLVSFYNNEISEKSEIFDDQFSVERPDGSNFTLKIRSTKLEDSAMYFCASSEALAGGLGTQYFGPGTRLLVL.

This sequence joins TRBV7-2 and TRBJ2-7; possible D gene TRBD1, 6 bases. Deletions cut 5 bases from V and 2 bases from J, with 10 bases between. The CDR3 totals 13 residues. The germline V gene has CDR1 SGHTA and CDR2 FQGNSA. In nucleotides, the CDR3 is TGTGCCAGCAGCCCGGACAGAGCCTACGAGCAGTACTTC. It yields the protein CASSPDRAYEQYF.

The CDR3 coding sequence is TGTGCCAGCAGGGTGAATGGACAGGGGGTCACTGAAGCTTTCTTT. It yields the protein CASRVNGQGVTEAFF. V usage is TRBV28 and J usage is TRBJ1-1, with 10 bases fitting TRBD1. Germline-derived CDR1 and CDR2 are MDHEN and SYDVKM. The CDR3 spans 15 residues. J gave up 4 bases and V 6 bases, and 8 bases lay outside the gene matches.

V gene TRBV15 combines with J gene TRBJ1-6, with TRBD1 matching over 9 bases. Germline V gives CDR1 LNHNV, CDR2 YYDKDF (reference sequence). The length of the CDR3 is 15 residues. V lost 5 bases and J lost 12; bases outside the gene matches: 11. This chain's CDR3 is CATSRNGQGRGPLHF. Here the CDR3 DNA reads TGTGCCACCAGCCGGAACGGACAGGGGAGGGGACCCCTCCACTTT.

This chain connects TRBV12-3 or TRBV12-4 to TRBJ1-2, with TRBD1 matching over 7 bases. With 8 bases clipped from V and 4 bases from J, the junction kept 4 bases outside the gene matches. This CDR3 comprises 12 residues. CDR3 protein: CASARTGYGYTF. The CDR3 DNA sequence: TGTGCCAGCGCCAGGACAGGCTATGGCTACACCTTC.

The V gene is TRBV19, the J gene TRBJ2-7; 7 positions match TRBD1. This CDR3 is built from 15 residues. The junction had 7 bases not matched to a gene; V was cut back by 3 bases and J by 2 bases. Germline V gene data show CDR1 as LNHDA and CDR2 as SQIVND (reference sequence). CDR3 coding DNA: TGTGCCAGTAGTATCGGATGGACAGGAGCCTACGAGCAGTACTTC. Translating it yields CASSIGWTGAYEQYF.

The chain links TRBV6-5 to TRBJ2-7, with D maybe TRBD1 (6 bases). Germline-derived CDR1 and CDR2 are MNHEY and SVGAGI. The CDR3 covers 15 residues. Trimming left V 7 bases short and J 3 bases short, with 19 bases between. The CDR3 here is CASKLTGTSNYEQYF. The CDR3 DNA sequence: TGTGCCAGCAAGTTGACCGGGACAAGTAACTACGAGCAGTACTTC.

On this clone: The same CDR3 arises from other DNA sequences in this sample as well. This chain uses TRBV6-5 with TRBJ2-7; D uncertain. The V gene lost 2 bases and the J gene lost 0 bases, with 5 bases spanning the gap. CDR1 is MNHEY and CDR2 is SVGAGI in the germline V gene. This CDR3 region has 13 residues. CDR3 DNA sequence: TGTGCCAGCAGTTACAGGAGCTCCTACGAGCAGTACTTC. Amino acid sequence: CASSYRSSYEQYF.

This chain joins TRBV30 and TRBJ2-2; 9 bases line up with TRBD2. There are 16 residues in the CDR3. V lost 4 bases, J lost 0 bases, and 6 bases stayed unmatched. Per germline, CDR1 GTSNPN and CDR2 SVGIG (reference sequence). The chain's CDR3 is CAWTRLAATNTGELFF. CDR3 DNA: TGTGCCTGGACACGACTAGCGGCAACGAACACCGGGGAGCTGTTTTTT.

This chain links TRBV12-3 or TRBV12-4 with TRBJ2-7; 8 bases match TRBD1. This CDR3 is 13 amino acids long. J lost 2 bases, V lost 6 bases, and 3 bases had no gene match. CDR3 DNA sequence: TGTGCCAGCAGAAGACAGGGGACCTACGAGCAGTACTTC. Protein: CASRRQGTYEQYF.

In nucleotides, the CDR3 is TGTGCCAGCAGCCAGACGGGACTAGCGCGGGAGACCCAGTACTTC. Encoded protein: CASSQTGLARETQYF. The chain recombines TRBV27 with TRBJ2-5, with 10 bases aligning to TRBD2. The J segment lost 5 bases and the V segment lost 6 bases, leaving 9 bases of the junction unmatched. CDR1 and CDR2 (germline): MNHEY, SMNVEV (reference sequence). This CDR3 is 15 amino acids long.

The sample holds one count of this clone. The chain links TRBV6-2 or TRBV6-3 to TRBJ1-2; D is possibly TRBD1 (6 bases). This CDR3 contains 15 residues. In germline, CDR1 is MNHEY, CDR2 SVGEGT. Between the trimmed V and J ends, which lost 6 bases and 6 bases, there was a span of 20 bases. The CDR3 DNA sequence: TGTGCCAGCAGACCTACTAGGGGCGGGGGGCATGGCTACACCTTC. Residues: CASRPTRGGGHGYTF.

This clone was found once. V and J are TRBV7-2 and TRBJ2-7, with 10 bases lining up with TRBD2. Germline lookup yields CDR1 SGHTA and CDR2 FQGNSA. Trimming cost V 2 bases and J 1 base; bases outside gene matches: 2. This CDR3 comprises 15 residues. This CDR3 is CASSLTSGASYEQYF. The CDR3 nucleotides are TGTGCCAGCAGCTTAACTAGCGGGGCTTCCTACGAGCAGTACTTC.

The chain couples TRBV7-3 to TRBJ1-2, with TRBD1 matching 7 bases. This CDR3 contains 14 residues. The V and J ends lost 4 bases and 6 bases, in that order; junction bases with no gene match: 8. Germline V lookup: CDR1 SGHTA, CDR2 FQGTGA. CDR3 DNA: TGTGCCAGCAGCTCCTCAGGGGGAATGGATGGCTACACCTTC. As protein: CASSSSGGMDGYTF.

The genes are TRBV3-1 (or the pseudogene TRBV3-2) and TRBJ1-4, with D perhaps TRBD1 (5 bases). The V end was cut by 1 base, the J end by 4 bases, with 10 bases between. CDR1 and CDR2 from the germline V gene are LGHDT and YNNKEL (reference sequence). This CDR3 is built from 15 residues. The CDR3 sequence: CASSQATVINEKLFF. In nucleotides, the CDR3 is TGTGCCAGCAGCCAAGCGACAGTAATTAATGAAAAACTGTTTTTT.

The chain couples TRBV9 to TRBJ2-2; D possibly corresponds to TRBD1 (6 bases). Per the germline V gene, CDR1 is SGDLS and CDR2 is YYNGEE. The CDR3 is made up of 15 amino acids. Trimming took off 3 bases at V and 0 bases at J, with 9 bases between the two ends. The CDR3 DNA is TGTGCCAGCAGCGAGGGGACACCGAACACCGGGGAGCTGTTTTTT. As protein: CASSEGTPNTGELFF.

CDR3 in amino acids: CASSISETGGREQFF. The DNA of the CDR3 is TGTGCCAGTAGTATCAGCGAGACAGGGGGCCGGGAGCAGTTCTTC. This chain joins TRBV19 and TRBJ2-1, with 10 nucleotides matching TRBD1. V lost 3 bases to trimming and J lost 10 bases; unmatched junction nucleotides: 9. CDR1 and CDR2 from the germline V gene are LNHDA and SQIVND (reference sequence). This CDR3 is 15 amino acids long.

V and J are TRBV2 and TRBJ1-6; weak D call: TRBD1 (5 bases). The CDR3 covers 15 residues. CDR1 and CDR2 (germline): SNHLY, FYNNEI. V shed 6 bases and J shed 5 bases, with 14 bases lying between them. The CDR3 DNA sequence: TGTGCCAGCAGGGCTACAGGACAACATAATTCACCCCTCCACTTT. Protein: CASRATGQHNSPLHF.

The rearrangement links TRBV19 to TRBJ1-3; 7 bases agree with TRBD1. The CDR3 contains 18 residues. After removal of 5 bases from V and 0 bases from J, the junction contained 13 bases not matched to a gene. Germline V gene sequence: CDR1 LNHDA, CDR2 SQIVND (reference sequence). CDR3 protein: CASSPTGFTLSSGNTIYF. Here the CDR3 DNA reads TGTGCCAGTAGTCCGACAGGGTTTACCTTGAGCTCTGGAAACACCATATATTTT.

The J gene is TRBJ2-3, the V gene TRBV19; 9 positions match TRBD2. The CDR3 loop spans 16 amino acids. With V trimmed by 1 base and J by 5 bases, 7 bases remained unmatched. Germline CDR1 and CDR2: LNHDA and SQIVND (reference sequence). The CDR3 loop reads CASSIGLAGKVDTQYF. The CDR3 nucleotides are TGTGCCAGTAGTATAGGCCTAGCGGGGAAAGTAGATACGCAGTATTTT.

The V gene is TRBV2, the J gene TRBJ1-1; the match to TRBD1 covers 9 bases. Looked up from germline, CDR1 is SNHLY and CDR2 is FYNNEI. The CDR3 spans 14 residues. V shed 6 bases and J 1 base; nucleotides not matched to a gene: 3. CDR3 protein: CASSKGQGNTEAFF. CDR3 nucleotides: TGTGCCAGCAGCAAGGGACAGGGGAACACTGAAGCTTTCTTT.

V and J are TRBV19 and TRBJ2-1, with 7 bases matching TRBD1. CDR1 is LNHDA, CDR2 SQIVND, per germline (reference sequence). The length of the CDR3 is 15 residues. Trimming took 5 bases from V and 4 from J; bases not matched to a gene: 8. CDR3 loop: CASSFDRALYNEQFF. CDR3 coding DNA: TGTGCCAGTAGTTTCGACAGGGCGCTTTACAATGAGCAGTTCTTC.

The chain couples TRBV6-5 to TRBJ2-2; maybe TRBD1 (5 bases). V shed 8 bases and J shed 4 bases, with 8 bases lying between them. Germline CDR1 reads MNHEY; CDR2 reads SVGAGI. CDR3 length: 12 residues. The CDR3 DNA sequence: TGTGCCAGCGGCAGGGCCACCGGGGAGCTGTTTTTT. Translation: CASGRATGELFF.